The 29 T cell receptor beta chains given below trace back to one sample, sequenced in a study of T-cell memory formation after mild COVID-19. From the 5' RACE reads, TCRdb called clonotypes with MiXCR, one entry per CDR3 protein. The sample lists some 310,000 distinct CDR3 sequences, roughly 19% seen once, with roughly a fifth in the top ten. Input material: PBMCs or a T cell subset sorted from them (not recorded which). The receptors derive from a man aged 18 to 35 who had mild COVID-19 (a few samples of this study predate the infection). Cell type and time point are not known.

The chain combines TRBV5-1 with TRBJ2-5, with 7 bases fitting TRBD2. Germline V CDR1 and CDR2: SGHRS, YFSETQ. The J segment lost 3 bases and the V segment lost 3 bases, leaving 5 bases of the junction unmatched. The CDR3 has 14 residues. CDR3 DNA: TGCGCCAGCAGCTATGGGGGGGAGAAAGAGACCCAGTACTTC. It encodes CASSYGGEKETQYF.

In this sample, this clonotype turned up a few times. This rearrangement joins TRBV29-1 to TRBJ2-7; 7 bases map to TRBD2. CDR3 length: 13 amino acids. V lost 3 bases, J lost 6 bases, and 8 bases stayed unmatched. Germline V gene lookup returns CDR1 SQVTM and CDR2 ANQGSEA. CDR3 in amino acids: CSVDQGLTGEQYF. The CDR3 nucleotides are TGCAGCGTTGACCAGGGACTAACAGGCGAGCAGTACTTC.

There are a few counts of this clonotype. The V gene is TRBV27, the J gene TRBJ2-7; 8 bases match TRBD2. This CDR3 is 13 amino acids long. After removal of 5 bases from V and 2 bases from J, the junction contained 2 bases not matched to a gene. Germline assignment: CDR1 MNHEY and CDR2 SMNVEV (reference sequence). This CDR3 is CASSARGAYEQYV. The CDR3 DNA reads TGTGCCAGCAGTGCGCGGGGGGCCTACGAGCAGTACGTC.

This clonotype was counted between two and nine times. V and J are TRBV5-5 and TRBJ2-2; the match to TRBD2 covers 13 bases. V shed 4 bases, J shed 6 bases, and the junction held 9 bases outside the gene matches. Germline V gene sequence: CDR1 SGHKS, CDR2 YYEKEE (reference sequence). The CDR3 runs 17 residues. CDR3 sequence: CASSPGLAGMEAGELFF. Written as DNA, the CDR3 is TGTGCCAGCAGCCCGGGACTAGCGGGGATGGAGGCCGGGGAGCTGTTTTTT. Drawing the rest from reference TRBV5-5 and TRBJ2-2, the complete variable domain is DAGVTQSPTHLIKTRGQQVTLRCSPISGHKSVSWYQQVLGQGPQFIFQYYEKEERGRGNFPDRFSARQFPNYSSELNVNALLLGDSALYLCASSPGLAGMEAGELFFGEGSRLTVL.

This clonotype was counted a few times. The genes are TRBV25-1 and TRBJ2-3, with 9 nucleotides matching TRBD1. The CDR3 covers 14 residues. Per the germline V gene, CDR1 is MGHDK and CDR2 is SYGVNS. The V gene end was trimmed by 6 bases and the J gene end by 3 bases; junction bases not matched to a gene: 4. As DNA, the CDR3 is TGTGCCAGCAGGGGACAGGGTTGGACAGATACGCAGTATTTT. This codes for CASRGQGWTDTQYF.

This clonotype was detected a few times. The genes are TRBV5-1 and TRBJ1-3, with 8 nucleotides matching TRBD1. From germline, CDR1 is SGHRS and CDR2 YFSETQ. The CDR3 sequence is 13 residues long. The V and J ends lost 8 bases and 3 bases, in that order; junction bases with no gene match: 4. The CDR3 protein is CASTDRDGNTIYF. CDR3 DNA: TGCGCCAGTACGGACAGGGATGGAAACACCATATATTTT.

This clonotype was observed a few times. The chain has TRBV7-2 and TRBJ2-2; 7 positions match TRBD1. Germline lookup yields CDR1 SGHTA and CDR2 FQGNSA. This CDR3 region has 14 residues. Trimming took 4 bases from V and 3 from J; bases not matched to a gene: 2. The CDR3 protein is CASSSGQYTGELFF. The CDR3 DNA sequence: TGTGCCAGCAGCTCGGGACAGTACACCGGGGAGCTGTTTTTT.

This chain uses TRBV4-1 with TRBJ2-2; 13 bases fit TRBD2. Trimming took 4 bases from V and 8 from J; bases not matched to a gene: 7. Germline values: CDR1 MGHRA, CDR2 YSYEKL. This CDR3 is built from 16 residues. The CDR3 DNA follows: TGCGCCAGCAGCCCAAGACTAGCGGGGGGTTCAGGGGAGCTGTTTTTT. This encodes CASSPRLAGGSGELFF.

V and J are TRBV27 and TRBJ2-3; a possible D gene is TRBD1 (5 bases). Germline CDR1 reads MNHEY; CDR2 reads SMNVEV (reference sequence). V dropped 4 bases and J dropped 4 bases, with 12 bases sitting between them. CDR3 length: 14 residues. CDR3 in amino acids: CASSSRQFADTQYF. The CDR3 coding sequence is TGTGCCAGCAGTTCCCGACAGTTCGCAGATACGCAGTATTTT.

This clonotype was detected a few times. This chain joins TRBV4-1 and TRBJ2-7, with D perhaps matching TRBD1 (5 bases). The CDR3 has 14 amino acids. The germline gives CDR1 MGHRA, CDR2 YSYEKL. Trimming left V 6 bases short and J 2 bases short, with 14 bases between. The CDR3 bases are TGCGCCAGCAGTCAGCCTTGGGGCCCCTACGAGCAGTACGTC. Translating it yields CASSQPWGPYEQYV.

This chain connects TRBV7-9 to TRBJ2-5, with D maybe TRBD1 (5 bases). CDR1 SEHNR and CDR2 FQNEAQ come from the germline V gene (reference sequence). V was pared by 2 bases and J by 2 bases, with 9 bases between. This CDR3 contains 14 residues. This CDR3 is CASSLRQHQETQYF. CDR3 DNA: TGTGCCAGCAGCTTAAGACAGCATCAAGAGACCCAGTACTTC.

The sample holds a few counts of this clonotype. This chain connects TRBV4-3 to TRBJ2-3, with TRBD2 matching 11 bases. This CDR3 contains 16 residues. V shed 0 bases, J shed 5 bases, and the junction held 4 bases outside the gene matches. CDR1 is LGHNA and CDR2 is YSLEER in the germline V gene. The CDR3 bases are TGCGCCAGCAGCCAAGAGGCTAGCGGGGGGATAGATACGCAGTATTTT. The encoded protein is CASSQEASGGIDTQYF.

This clonotype came up a few times. The rearrangement uses TRBV7-9 and TRBJ2-5, with 7 positions matching TRBD1. The CDR3 totals 13 residues. The germline V gene encodes CDR1 SEHNR and CDR2 FQNEAQ (reference sequence). After removal of 6 bases from V and 5 bases from J, the junction contained 6 bases not matched to a gene. This chain's CDR3 is CASSRTGRETQYF. The CDR3 DNA is TGTGCCAGCAGTCGGACAGGACGGGAGACCCAGTACTTC.

The chain couples TRBV28 to TRBJ1-2; D is ambiguous. The V end lost 3 bases, the J end lost 2 bases, and 7 bases lay between the germline ends. The CDR3 extends over 13 amino acids. Germline V gene data show CDR1 as MDHEN and CDR2 as SYDVKM. As DNA, the CDR3 is TGTGCCAGCAGTTTGCGTACCAACTATGGCTACACCTTC. The encoded protein is CASSLRTNYGYTF.

The rearrangement uses TRBV5-1 and TRBJ2-7, with TRBD1 matching over 10 bases. J was trimmed by 7 bases and V by 0 bases; bases with no gene match: 7. The germline V gene encodes CDR1 SGHRS and CDR2 YFSETQ. This CDR3 spans 15 amino acids. For the CDR3, the DNA is TGCGCCAGCAGCTTGGACGGACAGGGGGGGAGGGAGCAGTACTTC. Amino acid sequence: CASSLDGQGGREQYF.

This clonotype was seen a few times. The gene calls are TRBV5-1 and TRBJ2-5, with D perhaps matching TRBD1 or TRBD2 (5 bases each). The CDR3 contains 16 residues. Germline V gene lookup returns CDR1 SGHRS and CDR2 YFSETQ. V lost 0 bases to trimming and J lost 4 bases, with 16 bases between them. CDR3 sequence: CASSLALGRARETQYF. In DNA, the CDR3 is TGCGCCAGCAGCTTGGCCCTGGGGCGGGCCAGAGAGACCCAGTACTTC.

Only a few counts were recorded for this clonotype. The gene calls are TRBV29-1 and TRBJ2-5; TRBD1 matches at 7 bases. This CDR3 has 13 residues. J gave up 2 bases and V 6 bases, and 6 bases lay outside the gene matches. Germline CDR1 is SQVTM and CDR2 is ANQGSEA. This CDR3 reads CSVAGTVQETQYF. Here the CDR3 DNA reads TGCAGCGTGGCCGGGACAGTTCAAGAGACCCAGTACTTC. Looking up the rest from reference TRBV29-1 and TRBJ2-5 gives the full variable domain: SAVISQKPSRDICQRGTSLTIQCQVDSQVTMMFWYRQQPGQSLTLIATANQGSEATYESGFVIDKFPISRPNLTFSTLTVSNMSPEDSSIYLCSVAGTVQETQYFGPGTRLLVL.

The J gene is TRBJ2-5, the V gene TRBV7-8; D is uncertain. Germline CDR1 reads SGHVS; CDR2 reads FQNEAQ. This CDR3 comprises 12 residues. Trimming removed 3 bases at V and 5 bases at J, with 7 bases between. Written as DNA, the CDR3 is TGTGCCAGCAGCTTGCCGTCGGAGACCCAGTACTTC. As protein: CASSLPSETQYF.

This chain uses TRBV5-1 with TRBJ1-1, with a tentative D call TRBD1 (6 bases). The V gene lost 4 bases and the J gene lost 1 base, with 11 bases spanning the gap. The CDR3 is 14 amino acids. Germline values: CDR1 SGHRS, CDR2 YFSETQ. The CDR3 coding sequence is TGCGCCAGCAGCGTGGACAGTACGAACACTGAAGCTTTCTTT. Residues: CASSVDSTNTEAFF.

This clonotype was recorded at least ten times. This chain uses TRBV28 with TRBJ2-7, with D unclear. The length of the CDR3 is 13 residues. CDR1 is MDHEN, CDR2 SYDVKM, per germline. V was trimmed by 3 bases and J by 6 bases, leaving 12 bases between them. CDR3 in amino acids: CASSLVQGPEQYV. The CDR3 DNA is TGTGCCAGCAGTTTGGTCCAAGGCCCCGAGCAGTACGTC.

The sample holds one count of this clonotype. The chain recombines TRBV6-2 or TRBV6-3 with TRBJ2-7; 8 nucleotides agree with TRBD2. The CDR3 spans 14 residues. After removal of 7 bases from V and 0 bases from J, the junction contained 5 bases not matched to a gene. Germline V CDR1 and CDR2: MNHEY, SVGEGT. CDR3 nucleotide sequence: TGTGCCAGCAACTCGGGAGGGGGCTCCTACGAGCAGTACGTC. The encoded protein is CASNSGGGSYEQYV.

This clonotype occurred many times. CDR3 sequence: CASSAYRASDTQYF. The CDR3 bases are TGTGCCAGCAGCGCCTACAGGGCATCAGATACGCAGTATTTT. This chain connects TRBV9 to TRBJ2-3; D might be TRBD1 (6 bases). Trimming stripped 3 bases from V and 4 bases from J, with 12 bases between. The CDR3 is 14 residues long. Germline V gene sequence: CDR1 SGDLS, CDR2 YYNGEE.

The chain recombines TRBV29-1 with TRBJ2-7; weak D call: TRBD1 (6 bases). V was shortened by 4 bases and J by 2 bases, with 12 bases between the two germline ends. Germline V gene lookup returns CDR1 SQVTM and CDR2 ANQGSEA. This CDR3 is built from 13 residues. The CDR3 DNA reads TGCAGCGTTGTAACAGGGACGGCCTACGAGCAGTACTTC. It translates to CSVVTGTAYEQYF.

This clonotype was seen a handful of times. The chain joins TRBV13 to TRBJ1-1, with 7 bases matching TRBD1. Germline lookup yields CDR1 PRHDT and CDR2 FYEKMQ (reference sequence). V lost 5 bases, J lost 7 bases, and 10 bases stayed unmatched. This CDR3 region has 14 residues. CDR3 sequence: CASSPWTGLNEAFF. In DNA, the CDR3 is TGTGCCAGCAGCCCATGGACAGGCTTAAATGAAGCTTTCTTT. The variable domain in full, completed from reference TRBV13 and TRBJ1-1, reads AAGVIQSPRHLIKEKRETATLKCYPIPRHDTVYWYQQGPGQDPQFLISFYEKMQSDKGSIPDRFSAQQFSDYHSELNMSSLELGDSALYFCASSPWTGLNEAFFGQGTRLTVV.

In this sample, this clonotype turned up many times. This sequence joins TRBV12-3 or TRBV12-4 and TRBJ2-1; D not certain. The ends were cut back, 6 bases at V and 6 bases at J, with 6 bases in the middle. The CDR3 extends over 11 amino acids. The CDR3 loop is CASSLGNEQFF. CDR3 bases: TGTGCCAGCAGCTTGGGCAATGAGCAGTTCTTC.

This clonotype was seen many times. The V and J genes are TRBV7-2 and TRBJ2-3; no firm D call. This CDR3 has 14 amino acids. Trimming took 7 bases from V and 2 from J, leaving 13 bases between them. Germline V gene lookup returns CDR1 SGHTA and CDR2 FQGNSA. This CDR3 is CASISSRATDTQYF. In DNA, the CDR3 is TGTGCCAGCATAAGTTCTCGGGCCACAGATACGCAGTATTTT.

This clonotype was detected only a few times. V is TRBV12-3 or TRBV12-4 and J is TRBJ1-1; 8 positions match TRBD1. The CDR3 runs to 15 residues. Losses at the gene ends were 5 bases for V and 3 bases for J; bases not matched to a gene: 8. CDR3 DNA sequence: TGTGCCAGCAGTCTCGGACAGGGTATAGACACTGAAGCTTTCTTT. It encodes CASSLGQGIDTEAFF.

The J gene is TRBJ1-5, the V gene TRBV28, with D hard to call. Deletions cut 5 bases from V and 5 bases from J, with 10 bases between. The CDR3 extends over 13 amino acids. Germline loops: CDR1 MDHEN, CDR2 SYDVKM. The CDR3 is CASSASPYQPQHF. Here the CDR3 DNA reads TGTGCCAGCAGTGCGTCTCCTTATCAGCCCCAGCATTTT.

This clonotype was seen a handful of times. This sequence joins TRBV6-5 and TRBJ2-2; a possible D gene is TRBD2 (5 bases). The germline gives CDR1 MNHEY, CDR2 SVGAGI. The CDR3 spans 13 residues. Trimming removed 6 bases at V and 4 bases at J, with 9 bases between. The CDR3 DNA is TGTGCCAGCAGAGGACTTTTCACCGGGGAGCTGTTTTTT. Translating it yields CASRGLFTGELFF.